Included here is one TCR beta chain sequence, with context. Clones were read by immunoSEQ multiplex PCR, and TCRdb kept only the in-frame ones, dropping some. The table records 150,000 to 200,000 clones, 80% of them present only once. The study drew participants aged about 18 to 95 years from 20 to 30 US areas. The CDR3 consists of 12 residues. V was clipped by 0 bases and J by 6 bases, with 5 bases between them. Germline V lookup: CDR1 LGHDT, CDR2 YNNKEL (reference sequence). This record comes from a study of blood T cell repertoires in COVID-19. Study background: The origin of the acute and convalescent COVID-19 samples was the United States, Italy and Spain.

Sequenced material: PBMCs or T cells enriched from blood (not recorded which). The chain is built from TRBV3-1 (or the pseudogene TRBV3-2) and TRBJ1-1; D ambiguous. The receptor comes from a woman aged 55 to 70 who had recovered from COVID-19. CDR3 sequence reads: CASSQEGSEAFF. As DNA, the CDR3 is TGTGCCAGCAGCCAAGAGGGCTCTGAAGCTTTCTTT.